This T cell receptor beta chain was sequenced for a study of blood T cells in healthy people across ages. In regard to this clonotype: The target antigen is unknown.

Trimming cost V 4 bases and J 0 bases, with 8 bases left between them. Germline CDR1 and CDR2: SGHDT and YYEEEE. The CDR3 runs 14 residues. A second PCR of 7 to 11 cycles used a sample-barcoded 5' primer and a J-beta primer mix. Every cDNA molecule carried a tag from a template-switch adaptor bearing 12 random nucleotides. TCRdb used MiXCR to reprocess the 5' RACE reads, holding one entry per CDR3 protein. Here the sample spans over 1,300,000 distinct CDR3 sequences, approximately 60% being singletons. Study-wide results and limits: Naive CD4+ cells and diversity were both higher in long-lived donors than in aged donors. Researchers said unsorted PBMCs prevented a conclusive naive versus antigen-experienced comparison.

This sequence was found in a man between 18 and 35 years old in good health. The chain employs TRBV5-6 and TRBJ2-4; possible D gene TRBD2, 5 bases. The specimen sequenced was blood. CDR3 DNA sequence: TGTGCCAGCAGCCACGGGGTAGCCAAAAACATTCAGTACTTC. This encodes CASSHGVAKNIQYF.